Following are 19 T cell receptor beta chains from one sample sequenced in a study of TIL therapy for anti-PD-1-resistant metastatic lung cancer. The immunoSEQ assay was v3. Assay used: immunoSEQ multiplex PCR; TCRdb lists only in-frame clones, some missing. The top ten clones hold approximately 9% of a sample with some 13,000 clones, approximately 72% of them seen once. Time point indicated: pre-treatment sample, taken before nivolumab and TIL therapy. Tumor tissue came from excised metastases, mostly pleural nodules or supraclavicular lymph nodes. The sequencing here drew on tumor tissue, taken at baseline. These receptors all come from a woman aged 25-85 years with non-small cell lung cancer.

V gene TRBV28 combines with J gene TRBJ2-3; the D gene could be TRBD1 or TRBD2 (6 bases each). CDR3 length equals 15 residues. In germline, CDR1 is MDHEN, CDR2 SYDVKM. Between the trimmed V and J ends, which lost 5 bases and 9 bases, there was a span of 21 bases. The CDR3 loop is CASSNPGAGRLTQYF. The DNA for the CDR3 is TGTGCCAGCAGTAATCCGGGGGCCGGGCGGTTGACGCAGTATTTT.

V is TRBV6-1 and J is TRBJ1-1, with no clear D. CDR3 size: 17 residues. V was cut by 4 bases and J by 0 bases, with 18 bases left in between. The V gene's germline CDR1 is MNHNS and CDR2 SASEGT. CDR3 nucleotides: TGTGCCAGCAGTGGGCCGCGGGCCGGGTCGATGAACACTGAAGCTTTCTTT. Translation gives CASSGPRAGSMNTEAFF.

V and J are TRBV19 and TRBJ1-2; 10 nucleotides agree with TRBD1. CDR3 length: 15 amino acids. Germline trimming cut 4 bases from V and 5 bases from J; bases unmatched to any gene: 7. Germline V gene lookup returns CDR1 LNHDA and CDR2 SQIVND (reference sequence). The chain's CDR3 is CASSTSRTGGYGYTF. CDR3 DNA: TGTGCCAGTAGTACCTCCCGGACAGGGGGTTATGGCTACACCTTC. The full variable domain, in which reference TRBV19 and TRBJ1-2 provide the parts outside the CDR3, is DGGITQSPKYLFRKEGQNVTLSCEQNLNHDAMYWYRQDPGQGLRLIYYSQIVNDFQKGDIAEGYSVSREKKESFPLTVTSAQKNPTAFYLCASSTSRTGGYGYTFGSGTRLTVV.

The chain recombines TRBV6-5 with TRBJ1-1; unclear D gene. CDR3 length: 13 residues. Germline CDR1 is MNHEY and CDR2 is SVGAGI. Trimming removed 2 bases from V and 7 bases from J, with 11 bases in between. The CDR3 loop is CASSYQPYFEAFF. CDR3 DNA: TGTGCCAGCAGTTACCAGCCTTATTTTGAAGCTTTCTTT.

This clone has more than one count but fewer than ten. The genes are TRBV20-1 and TRBJ2-7, with 7 bases lining up with TRBD2. Trimming at V came to 6 bases and at J to 6 bases, leaving 5 bases not matched to a gene. CDR1 DFQATT and CDR2 SNEGSKA come from the germline V gene (reference sequence). The CDR3 consists of 11 residues. Here the CDR3 reads CSALGGSEQYF. DNA for the CDR3: TGCAGTGCCCTGGGGGGGAGCGAGCAGTACTTC.

The V gene is TRBV7-9, the J gene TRBJ1-1; D ambiguous. V was clipped by 1 base and J by 2 bases, with 20 bases between them. CDR1 is SEHNR, CDR2 FQNEAQ, per germline (reference sequence). The length of the CDR3 is 18 residues. The CDR3 loop is CASSLEKTYPEKNTEAFF. CDR3 in DNA: TGTGCCAGCAGCTTAGAAAAGACCTACCCCGAAAAAAACACTGAAGCTTTCTTT. The variable domain in full, completed from reference TRBV7-9 and TRBJ1-1, reads DTGVSQNPRHKITKRGQNVTFRCDPISEHNRLYWYRQTLGQGPEFLTYFQNEAQLEKSRLLSDRFSAERPKGSFSTLEIQRTEQGDSAMYLCASSLEKTYPEKNTEAFFGQGTRLTVV.

This clone has just a few counts. The chain joins TRBV6-6 to TRBJ1-5; no clear D. The CDR3 extends over 14 amino acids. Germline V gene sequence: CDR1 MNHNY, CDR2 SVGAGI (reference sequence). V lost 2 bases and J 9 bases, leaving 14 bases between the germline ends. The CDR3 DNA reads TGTGCCAGCAGTTACGCGGACGGCGCCAGGCCCCAGCATTTT. It translates to CASSYADGARPQHF.

This rearrangement joins TRBV28 to TRBJ1-1; 7 positions agree with TRBD1. CDR3 length: 14 amino acids. The V gene's germline CDR1 is MDHEN and CDR2 SYDVKM. With V trimmed by 4 bases and J by 4 bases, 6 bases remained unmatched. The CDR3 reads CASSSPTGRTEAFF. CDR3 nucleotides: TGTGCCAGCAGTTCCCCGACAGGGCGCACTGAAGCTTTCTTT.

The rearrangement links TRBV19 to TRBJ2-3; TRBD1 is a possible D gene (6 bases). Germline V lookup: CDR1 LNHDA, CDR2 SQIVND (reference sequence). The CDR3 covers 16 residues. V was shortened by 3 bases and J by 0 bases, with 13 bases between the two germline ends. DNA for the CDR3: TGTGCCAGTAGTATGCGTCGACAGGCGAGCACAGATACGCAGTATTTT. It specifies CASSMRRQASTDTQYF.

This chain links TRBV30 with TRBJ2-7; D is perhaps TRBD1 (7 bases). The CDR3 runs 16 residues. Trimming stripped 0 bases from V and 6 bases from J, with 21 bases between. The germline CDR1 and CDR2 sequences are GTSNPN and SVGIG (reference sequence). CDR3 in DNA: TGTGCCTGGAGTGTACTTATCTTGAGACAGGGAGGCGAGCAGTACTTC. It specifies CAWSVLILRQGGEQYF.

The chain recombines TRBV15 with TRBJ2-1; possible D gene TRBD1, 6 bases. CDR1 is LNHNV and CDR2 is YYDKDF in the germline V gene (reference sequence). CDR3 length: 12 amino acids. V was shortened by 5 bases and J by 5 bases, with 7 bases between the two germline ends. This CDR3 is CATSRTDNEQFF. The CDR3 DNA reads TGTGCCACCAGCCGGACAGACAATGAGCAGTTCTTC.

The chain employs TRBV28 and TRBJ2-1, with 7 bases lining up with TRBD2. The trim removed 3 bases at V and 3 bases at J, leaving 5 bases unmatched. Germline-derived CDR1 and CDR2 are MDHEN and SYDVKM. The CDR3 contains 15 residues. CDR3 in amino acids: CASSLSGTYYNEQFF. The DNA of the CDR3 is TGTGCCAGCAGTTTGAGCGGGACCTACTACAATGAGCAGTTCTTC.

The chain uses TRBV28 and TRBJ1-1; TRBD1 matches 7 bases. The CDR3 runs 13 residues. J gave up 5 bases and V 6 bases, and 6 bases lay outside the gene matches. Germline assignment: CDR1 MDHEN and CDR2 SYDVKM. The CDR3 loop reads CASRARGGTEAFF. CDR3 nucleotide sequence: TGTGCCAGCAGGGCCAGGGGGGGGACTGAAGCTTTCTTT.

The rearrangement links TRBV7-8 to TRBJ2-5; 11 positions match TRBD2. The DNA end favors TRBJ2-7, so the J call may be wrong. Germline lookup yields CDR1 SGHVS and CDR2 FQNEAQ. The length of the CDR3 is 15 residues. CDR3 DNA sequence: TGTGCCAGCAGCCCAGGGACTAGCGGCTCCTACGAGCAGTACTTC. Protein: CASSPGTSGSYEQYF.

The V call is TRBV7-9, the J call TRBJ1-6, with D perhaps matching TRBD1 (6 bases). Per germline, CDR1 SEHNR and CDR2 FQNEAQ (reference sequence). Between the trimmed V and J ends, which lost 5 bases and 7 bases, there was a span of 12 bases. The CDR3 is made up of 14 amino acids. CDR3 nucleotides: TGTGCCAGCAGCCAATGGCAGGGGAATTCACCCCTCCACTTT. Amino acids: CASSQWQGNSPLHF.

The J gene is TRBJ2-7, the V gene TRBV2; weak D call: TRBD2 (6 bases). The ends were cut back, 7 bases at V and 4 bases at J, with 8 bases in the middle. The CDR3 has 11 amino acids. Germline lookup yields CDR1 SNHLY and CDR2 FYNNEI. In DNA, the CDR3 is TGTGCCAGCATGGGGGGATACGAGCAGTACTTC. It encodes CASMGGYEQYF.

By its share, this clone is medium-sized. The CDR3 nucleotides read TGTGCCAGCAGCTTCCACAGGGACCAGAGCTACGAGCAGTACTTC. Its translation: CASSFHRDQSYEQYF. The rearrangement joins TRBV11-2 to TRBJ2-7; tentatively, D is TRBD1 (6 bases). CDR3 length equals 15 residues. With 3 bases removed from V and 3 bases from J, the gap between germline ends came to 15 bases. CDR1 is SGHAT, CDR2 FQNNGV, per germline.

CDR3 residues: CASSPETGGPGEQFF. The CDR3 region has the DNA TGTGCCAGCAGCCCAGAGACGGGAGGGCCGGGAGAGCAGTTCTTC. This rearrangement joins TRBV14 to TRBJ2-1; 8 positions agree with TRBD2. The germline V gene has CDR1 SGHDN and CDR2 FVKESK. V dropped 4 bases and J dropped 10; count of bases not matched to a gene: 12. The CDR3 is 15 residues long.

This clone was counted a single time. The chain employs TRBV7-2 and TRBJ2-7; 11 bases agree with TRBD2. Germline assignment: CDR1 SGHTA and CDR2 FQGNSA. Unmatched junction bases numbered 6, after V lost 5 bases and J lost 0 bases. The CDR3 consists of 16 residues. CDR3 sequence: CASSRLLAGGSYEQYF. CDR3 in DNA: TGTGCCAGCAGCCGACTTCTAGCGGGAGGCTCCTACGAGCAGTACTTC.